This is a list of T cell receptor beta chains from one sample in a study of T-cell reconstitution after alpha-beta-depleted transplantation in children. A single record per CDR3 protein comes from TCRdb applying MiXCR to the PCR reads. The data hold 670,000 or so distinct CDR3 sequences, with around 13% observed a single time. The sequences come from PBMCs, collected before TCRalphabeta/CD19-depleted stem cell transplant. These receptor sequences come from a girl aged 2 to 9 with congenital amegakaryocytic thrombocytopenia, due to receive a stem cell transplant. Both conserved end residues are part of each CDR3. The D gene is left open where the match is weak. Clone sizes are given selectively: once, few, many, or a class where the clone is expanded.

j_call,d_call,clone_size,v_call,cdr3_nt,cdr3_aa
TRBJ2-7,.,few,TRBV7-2,TGTGCCAGCAGCTTACGGGTCGGGGCCTACGAGCAGTACTTC,CASSLRVGAYEQYF
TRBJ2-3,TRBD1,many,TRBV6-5,TGTGCCAGCAGTTACCGTGGCAGGGGGACAGATACGCAGTATTTT,CASSYRGRGTDTQYF
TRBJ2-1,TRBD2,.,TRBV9,TGTGCCAGCAGCGTTTTGTCTAGCGGGAGCGATGAGCAGTTCTTC,CASSVLSSGSDEQFF
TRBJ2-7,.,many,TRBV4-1,TGCGCCAGCAGCCAAGATCTCCACGAGCAGTACTTC,CASSQDLHEQYF
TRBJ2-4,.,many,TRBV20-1,TGCAGTGCTAGGCCGGGGACCAAAAACATTCAGTACTTC,CSARPGTKNIQYF
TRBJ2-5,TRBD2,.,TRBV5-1,TGCGCCAGCAGCCGTACTAGCGGGAGGGGAGAGACCCAGTACTTC,CASSRTSGRGETQYF
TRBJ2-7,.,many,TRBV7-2,TGTGCCAGCAGCTTAGAGGATCCGGTCTTCTACGAGCAGTACTTC,CASSLEDPVFYEQYF
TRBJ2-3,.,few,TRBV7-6,TGTGCCAGCAGCTTAGCTCATGGGGGGAACACAGATACGCAGTATTTT,CASSLAHGGNTDTQYF
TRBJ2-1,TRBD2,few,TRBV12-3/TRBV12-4,TGTGCCAGCAGTTCCGAGCGGGAGGTTCGGGTGAACAATGAGCAGTTCTTC,CASSSEREVRVNNEQFF
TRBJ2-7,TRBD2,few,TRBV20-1,TGCAGTGCGCCCGATAGCGGGCACCACACCTACGAGCAGTACTTC,CSAPDSGHHTYEQYF
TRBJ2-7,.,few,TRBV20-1,TGCAGTGCTAGTTCAAGGACATCTTACGAGCAGTACTTC,CSASSRTSYEQYF
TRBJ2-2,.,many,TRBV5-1,TGCGCCAGCAGCTTAGAGATTACCGGGGAGCTGTTTTTT,CASSLEITGELFF
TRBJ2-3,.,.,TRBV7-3,TGTGCCAGCAGCTTAGGCTACCTGGCAGATACGCAGTATTTT,CASSLGYLADTQYF
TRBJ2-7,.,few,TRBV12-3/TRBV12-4,TGTGCCAGCAGCCCTGTGGGGGACGAGCAGTACTTC,CASSPVGDEQYF
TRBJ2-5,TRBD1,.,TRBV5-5,TGTGCCAGCAGCCGAGGGACAGTAAAAGAGACCCAGTACTTC,CASSRGTVKETQYF
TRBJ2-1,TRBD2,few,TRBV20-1,TGCAGTGCTAGAGACCGGTCCCTTCTACCGGGACTAGCTTTCAATGAGCAGTTCTTC,CSARDRSLLPGLAFNEQFF
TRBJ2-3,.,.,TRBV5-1,TGCGCCAGCAGCTTGTCTCTAGTGGCAGATACGCAGTATTTT,CASSLSLVADTQYF
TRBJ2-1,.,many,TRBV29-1,TGCAGCGTTCTCCGAGGGGCGCGGGGCAATGAGCAGTTCTTC,CSVLRGARGNEQFF
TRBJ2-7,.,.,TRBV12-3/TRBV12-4,TGTGCCAGCAGTCCCGTCCCCGTGACAGCGTGGAACGAGCAGTACTTC,CASSPVPVTAWNEQYF
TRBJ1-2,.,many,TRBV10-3,TGTGCCATCAGTGACCCCTTCACAGGGTACGCGGAATTGTATGGCTACACCTTC,CAISDPFTGYAELYGYTF
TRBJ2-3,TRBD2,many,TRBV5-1,TGTGCCAGCAGCTTGGGTGCGGGAGCAGATACGCAGTATTTT,CASSLGAGADTQYF
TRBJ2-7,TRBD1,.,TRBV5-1,TGCGCCAGCAGCTTGGATACTTCGGGACAGCAAAGATCCTACGAGCAGTACTTC,CASSLDTSGQQRSYEQYF
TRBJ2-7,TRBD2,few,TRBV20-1,TGCAGTGCTAGAGATTTTAGCGGGAACTCCTACGAGCAGTACTTC,CSARDFSGNSYEQYF
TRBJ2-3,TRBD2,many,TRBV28,TGTGCCAGCTTCCTTCGGGAGGAAGATACGCAGTATTTT,CASFLREEDTQYF
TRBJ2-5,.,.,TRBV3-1,TGTGCCAGCAGCGGCAAGAGTTGGGCTGAAGAGACCCAGTACTTC,CASSGKSWAEETQYF
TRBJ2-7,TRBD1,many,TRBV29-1,TGCAGCGTCCGGGGACAGCACTACGAGCAGTACTTC,CSVRGQHYEQYF
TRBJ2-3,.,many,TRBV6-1,TGTGCCAGCAGAACTGGCTCTAGCTGGGCCACAGATACGCAGTATTTT,CASRTGSSWATDTQYF
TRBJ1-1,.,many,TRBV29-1,TGCAGCGTTGATCAGGGGATGGGGACTGAAGCTTTCTTT,CSVDQGMGTEAFF
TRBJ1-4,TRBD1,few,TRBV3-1,TGTGCCAGCAGCTCGCAGGGGGCAGGCGAAAAACTGTTTTTT,CASSSQGAGEKLFF
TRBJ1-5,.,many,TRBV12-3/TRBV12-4,TGTGCCAGCAAGAGAGGAAATAGCAATCAGCCCCAGCATTTT,CASKRGNSNQPQHF
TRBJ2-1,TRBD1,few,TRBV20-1,TGCAGTGCCCCGGACAGGAGGATGGTCGATGAGCAGTTCTTC,CSAPDRRMVDEQFF
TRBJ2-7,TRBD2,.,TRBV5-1,TGCGCCAGCAGCTTGGAAGGCCTAGCGGGAGGTTACGAGCAGTACTTC,CASSLEGLAGGYEQYF
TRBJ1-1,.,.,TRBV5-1,TGCGCCAGCACCCTTCTAACAGGGCAGAACACTGAAGCTTTCTTT,CASTLLTGQNTEAFF
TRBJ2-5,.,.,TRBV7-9,TGTGCCAGCAGCCTACTGACTAGTACAGAGACCCAGTACTTC,CASSLLTSTETQYF
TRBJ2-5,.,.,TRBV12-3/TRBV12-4,TGTGCCAGCAGCCCTCTATCCGCAGGGGGGGGAGAGACCCAGTACTTC,CASSPLSAGGGETQYF